These 27 T cell receptor beta chains were all obtained from the same sample, sequenced in a study of blood T cell repertoires in COVID-19. Only in-frame clones appear in the TCRdb table, and some are missing; sequencing was by immunoSEQ multiplex PCR. This repertoire shows 55,000 to 95,000 clones, roughly 79% found once; its top ten account for 20% to 25%. Sequencing used peripheral blood. The origin of the receptors is a woman in her 70s with acute or convalescent COVID-19.

This clone was counted between two and nine times. The chain combines TRBV19 with TRBJ1-6; 8 nucleotides line up with TRBD1. This CDR3 spans 15 amino acids. V lost 6 bases, J lost 6 bases, and 7 bases stayed unmatched. The germline V gene encodes CDR1 LNHDA and CDR2 SQIVND (reference sequence). CDR3 protein: CASSRQGNRNSPLHF. In DNA, the CDR3 is TGTGCCAGTAGCCGACAGGGGAATCGTAATTCACCCCTCCACTTT.

The chain employs TRBV6-5 and TRBJ1-1; possible D gene TRBD1, 5 bases. The CDR3 spans 14 residues. Germline assignment: CDR1 MNHEY and CDR2 SVGAGI. V lost 8 bases and J lost 0, with 13 bases in between. The CDR3 DNA is TGTGCCAGCGGGCAGGGTGGAATGAACACTGAAGCTTTCTTT. Its translation: CASGQGGMNTEAFF.

The chain recombines TRBV30 with TRBJ2-1; TRBD2 matches 14 bases. This CDR3 region has 19 residues. Per the germline V gene, CDR1 is GTSNPN and CDR2 is SVGIG (reference sequence). V was pared by 1 base and J by 0 bases, with 8 bases of the junction left unmatched. As DNA, the CDR3 is TGTGCCTGGAGTGACGGGACTAGCGGGAGCCGGAGCTCCTACAATGAGCAGTTCTTC. This encodes CAWSDGTSGSRSSYNEQFF. Using reference TRBV30 and TRBJ2-1 for the parts outside the CDR3, the full variable domain is SQTIHQWPATLVQPVGSPLSLECTVEGTSNPNLYWYRQAAGRGLQLLFYSVGIGQISSEVPQNLSASRPQDRQFILSSKKLLLSDSGFYLCAWSDGTSGSRSSYNEQFFGPGTRLTVL.

This clone was observed a few times. In DNA, the CDR3 is TGTGCCAGCAGCTTCATGTTACTAGCGGGAGGCACTACGGAGCAGTTCTTC. The encoded protein is CASSFMLLAGGTTEQFF. The V and J genes are TRBV11-2 and TRBJ2-1; 12 bases are a match to TRBD2. Germline V gene lookup returns CDR1 SGHAT and CDR2 FQNNGV. This CDR3 spans 17 amino acids. After removal of 3 bases from V and 10 bases from J, the junction contained 13 bases not matched to a gene. The entire variable domain, with the rest obtained from reference TRBV11-2 and TRBJ2-1, is as follows: EAGVAQSPRYKIIEKRQSVAFWCNPISGHATLYWYQQILGQGPKLLIQFQNNGVVDDSQLPKDRFSAERLKGVDSTLKIQPAKLEDSAVYLCASSFMLLAGGTTEQFFGPGTRLTVL.

The CDR3 coding sequence is TGTGCCAGCAGCTGGACAGGGATGATAACTGAAGCTTTCTTT. The encoded protein is CASSWTGMITEAFF. V and J are TRBV6-5 and TRBJ1-1; 8 bases agree with TRBD1. Trimming took 6 bases from V and 5 from J; bases not matched to a gene: 8. Germline V gene data show CDR1 as MNHEY and CDR2 as SVGAGI. The CDR3 spans 14 residues.

The rearrangement joins TRBV7-9 to TRBJ1-3; a weak D match, TRBD1 (6 bases). Trimming cost V 2 bases and J 0 bases, with 8 bases left between them. This CDR3 comprises 15 residues. The germline gives CDR1 SEHNR, CDR2 FQNEAQ (reference sequence). In nucleotides, the CDR3 is TGTGCCAGCAGCTTAAGACAGGCCTCTGGAAACACCATATATTTT. Its protein is CASSLRQASGNTIYF.

V and J are TRBV30 and TRBJ2-7; no clear D gene. The CDR3 is made up of 15 amino acids. Trimming pared 0 bases from V and 0 bases from J, leaving 12 bases between. CDR1 is GTSNPN, CDR2 SVGIG, per germline (reference sequence). DNA of the CDR3: TGTGCCTGGAGTGTACGACTGACGAGCTCCTACGAGCAGTACTTC. This codes for CAWSVRLTSSYEQYF.

This rearrangement joins TRBV6-5 to TRBJ1-2, with TRBD1 matching over 8 bases. V shed 0 bases and J 8 bases; nucleotides not matched to a gene: 11. Germline values: CDR1 MNHEY, CDR2 SVGAGI. This CDR3 contains 16 residues. The CDR3 DNA reads as TGTGCCAGCAGTTACTCGAGTAATCAGGGGGCCTGGGGCTACACCTTC. Translation gives CASSYSSNQGAWGYTF.

This clone was seen a handful of times. The V gene is TRBV6-2 or TRBV6-3, the J gene TRBJ2-5; tentative D call: TRBD1 (6 bases). CDR1 MNHEY and CDR2 SVGEGT come from the germline V gene. This CDR3 region has 14 residues. Between the trimmed V and J ends, which lost 4 bases and 0 bases, there was a span of 9 bases. CDR3: CASSWDKYQETQYF. The CDR3 coding sequence is TGTGCCAGCAGTTGGGACAAGTACCAAGAGACCCAGTACTTC.

The genes are TRBV3-1 (or the pseudogene TRBV3-2) and TRBJ2-7, with TRBD1 as a possible D gene (6 bases). Germline V gene data show CDR1 as LGHDT and CDR2 as YNNKEL (reference sequence). The CDR3 is 16 amino acids. Trimming removed 0 bases at V and 3 bases at J, with 15 bases between. The CDR3: CASSQDMGARRYEQYF. DNA of the CDR3: TGTGCCAGCAGCCAAGATATGGGGGCGCGCCGCTACGAGCAGTACTTC.

This sequence joins TRBV6-5 and TRBJ2-7; D uncertain. CDR1 MNHEY and CDR2 SVGAGI come from the germline V gene. CDR3 length equals 14 residues. V was trimmed by 2 bases and J by 3 bases, leaving 11 bases between them. This CDR3 reads CASSYANSHYEQYF. CDR3 DNA sequence: TGTGCCAGCAGTTACGCGAACAGCCACTACGAGCAGTACTTC.

The chain has TRBV5-6 and TRBJ2-5; 7 bases align to TRBD2. The CDR3 runs to 15 residues. The germline V gene has CDR1 SGHDT and CDR2 YYEEEE. V lost 0 bases and J lost 7; bases outside the gene matches: 9. CDR3 DNA: TGTGCCAGCAGCTTGGAACTCGGGAGGCCGCGGACCCAGTACTTC. Its protein is CASSLELGRPRTQYF.

This sequence joins TRBV3-1 (or the pseudogene TRBV3-2) and TRBJ2-5; 9 nucleotides agree with TRBD1. Per the germline V gene, CDR1 is LGHDT and CDR2 is YNNKEL (reference sequence). The CDR3 is 16 residues long. The junction had 8 bases not matched to a gene; V was cut back by 4 bases and J by 2 bases. The DNA of the CDR3 is TGTGCCAGCAGCCTATGGACAGGGGCTCTACAAGAGACCCAGTACTTC. This translates into CASSLWTGALQETQYF.

This clone turned up a few times. This rearrangement joins TRBV5-1 to TRBJ2-7; 9 bases are shared with TRBD2. CDR3 length: 16 residues. Germline V gene lookup returns CDR1 SGHRS and CDR2 YFSETQ. With V trimmed by 3 bases and J by 0 bases, 7 bases remained unmatched. This CDR3 reads CASSSGLSGSSYEQYF. CDR3 bases: TGCGCCAGCAGCTCCGGACTTAGCGGGAGCTCCTACGAGCAGTACTTC.

The V gene is TRBV27, the J gene TRBJ1-2; 8 bases align to TRBD1. Germline trimming cut 2 bases from V and 7 bases from J; bases unmatched to any gene: 3. Germline V gene data show CDR1 as MNHEY and CDR2 as SMNVEV (reference sequence). The CDR3 contains 13 residues. The CDR3 sequence: CASSLGQGLGYTF. The CDR3 bases are TGTGCCAGCAGTTTAGGACAGGGCCTTGGCTACACCTTC.

This rearrangement joins TRBV6-5 to TRBJ1-2; D unresolved. CDR1 and CDR2 (germline): MNHEY, SVGAGI. V lost 11 bases to trimming and J lost 7 bases, with 20 bases between them. The CDR3 spans 13 residues. The CDR3, as DNA: TGTGCCGCATCGAGTCGAAGATTTGGTGGCTACACCTTC. The encoded protein is CAASSRRFGGYTF.

J is TRBJ2-2 and V is TRBV7-2; D is unresolved. The V gene's germline CDR1 is SGHTA and CDR2 FQGNSA. The CDR3 loop spans 15 amino acids. The V and J ends lost 0 bases and 5 bases respectively, with 10 bases between them. CDR3 sequence reads: CASSLAVVTTGELFF. The CDR3 nucleotides read TGTGCCAGCAGCTTAGCAGTTGTGACTACCGGGGAGCTGTTTTTT. The whole variable domain, filled in from reference TRBV7-2 and TRBJ2-2, reads GAGVSQSPSNKVTEKGKDVELRCDPISGHTALYWYRQSLGQGLEFLIYFQGNSAPDKSGLPSDRFSAERTGGSVSTLTIQRTQQEDSAVYLCASSLAVVTTGELFFGEGSRLTVL.

The chain carries TRBV11-3 and TRBJ2-3; 9 nucleotides match TRBD2. Germline assignment: CDR1 SGHNT and CDR2 YENEEA. J was trimmed by 2 bases and V by 1 base; bases with no gene match: 7. CDR3 length: 17 amino acids. The CDR3: CASSLGHLAGPTDTQYF. In DNA form, the CDR3 reads TGTGCCAGCAGCTTAGGACACCTAGCGGGACCCACAGATACGCAGTATTTT.

This chain joins TRBV28 and TRBJ1-2; D remains ambiguous. Trimming took off 5 bases at V and 7 bases at J, with 17 bases between the two ends. Germline V gives CDR1 MDHEN, CDR2 SYDVKM. The CDR3 length is 14 residues. As DNA, the CDR3 is TGTGCCAGCAGTACACCCGGCGGCGGGTTTGGCTACACCTTC. Translated: CASSTPGGGFGYTF.

V is TRBV6-5 and J is TRBJ1-1; a possible D gene is TRBD1 (6 bases). The CDR3 runs to 14 residues. V was trimmed by 2 bases and J by 6 bases, leaving 13 bases between them. Germline V gives CDR1 MNHEY, CDR2 SVGAGI. CDR3 coding DNA: TGTGCCAGCAGTTACCGGGGGGGGCAAGCTGAAGCTTTCTTT. Translating gives CASSYRGGQAEAFF.

The V gene is TRBV18, the J gene TRBJ1-1; possible D gene TRBD1, 6 bases. The CDR3 length is 13 residues. CDR1 and CDR2 (germline): KGHSH, LQKENI. Trimming removed 2 bases at V and 6 bases at J, with 10 bases between. The CDR3 spells CASSPYGTPEAFF. In DNA, the CDR3 is TGTGCCAGCTCACCATACGGGACACCTGAAGCTTTCTTT.

This chain uses TRBV7-9 with TRBJ1-2; no definite D call. Germline assignment: CDR1 SEHNR and CDR2 FQNEAQ (reference sequence). The CDR3 spans 15 residues. Trimming took off 5 bases at V and 7 bases at J, with 20 bases between the two ends. The CDR3 DNA is TGTGCCAGCAGCCTATTGGGGAGTTGGTTCGGTGGCTACACCTTC. It is translated as CASSLLGSWFGGYTF. Full variable domain (rest looked up from reference TRBV7-9 and TRBJ1-2): DTGVSQNPRHKITKRGQNVTFRCDPISEHNRLYWYRQTLGQGPEFLTYFQNEAQLEKSRLLSDRFSAERPKGSFSTLEIQRTEQGDSAMYLCASSLLGSWFGGYTFGSGTRLTVV.

This sequence joins TRBV18 and TRBJ2-2, with D possibly TRBD1 on 6 matching bases. Between the trimmed V and J ends, which lost 6 bases and 2 bases, there was a span of 19 bases. The CDR3 is 17 residues long. Germline V gene data show CDR1 as KGHSH and CDR2 as LQKENI. In DNA form, the CDR3 reads TGTGCCAGCTCGCCTAGGCAGGGGATACTAAACACCGGGGAGCTGTTTTTT. Translating it yields CASSPRQGILNTGELFF. Using reference TRBV18 and TRBJ2-2 for the parts outside the CDR3, the full variable domain is NAGVMQNPRHLVRRRGQEARLRCSPMKGHSHVYWYRQLPEEGLKFMVYLQKENIIDESGMPKERFSAEFPKEGPSILRIQQVVRGDSAAYFCASSPRQGILNTGELFFGEGSRLTVL.

The genes are TRBV9 and TRBJ2-3; 10 bases are shared with TRBD2. V was clipped by 7 bases and J by 5 bases; unmatched bases: 10. The CDR3 sequence is 15 residues long. Germline CDR1 SGDLS, CDR2 YYNGEE. CDR3 sequence reads: CASSQLAGEKDTQYF. The CDR3 nucleotides are TGTGCCAGCTCCCAGCTAGCGGGGGAGAAAGATACGCAGTATTTT.

J is TRBJ2-7 and V is TRBV7-9, with TRBD2 identical over 9 bases. The V and J ends lost 7 bases and 0 bases, in that order; junction bases with no gene match: 4. There are 14 residues in the CDR3. The V gene's germline CDR1 is SEHNR and CDR2 FQNEAQ (reference sequence). The CDR3 DNA follows: TGTGCCAGCACCACAGCGGGGGGCTCCTACGAGCAGTACTTC. It is translated as CASTTAGGSYEQYF.

This clone was detected once. In the same sample, other DNA sequences code for this CDR3. CDR3 coding DNA: TGTGCCAGCAGCCTGGCCAGGGGCGGGTATGGCTACACCTTC. Translating gives CASSLARGGYGYTF. V gene TRBV28 combines with J gene TRBJ1-2; the D gene is possibly TRBD1 (6 bases). The V gene's germline CDR1 is MDHEN and CDR2 SYDVKM. With 6 bases removed from V and 5 bases from J, the gap between germline ends came to 16 bases. The CDR3 totals 14 residues.

Only one count was recorded for this clone. The chain couples TRBV20-1 to TRBJ2-1; possibly TRBD1 for D (6 bases). There are 13 residues in the CDR3. Per germline, CDR1 DFQATT and CDR2 SNEGSKA (reference sequence). V gave up 3 bases and J gave up 8 bases, with 14 bases separating them. The DNA of the CDR3 is TGCAGTGCTAGTACCCTACAGGGTCATGAGCAGTTCTTC. It encodes CSASTLQGHEQFF.